The 31 T cell receptor beta chains below come from one sample, sequenced in a study of beta chain features in type 1 diabetes. The antigens of these receptors remain unknown. Overall study findings and caveats: Type 1 diabetes patients had TCRB CDR3s that were shorter (moderately but significantly so) in all four CD4+ subsets.

The study reverse transcribed the entire isolated RNA, so it sequenced expressed TCRB transcripts. Assay: immunoSEQ multiplex PCR; the TCRdb copy retains only in-frame clones and omits some. The data show a few hundred thousand clones, with less than 30% seen just once and roughly 0.013% held by the top ten. The sequenced sample consisted of naive CD4+ T cells from blood. The origin of the receptors is a woman under 40 with type 1 diabetes.

The chain carries TRBV5-4 and TRBJ2-1; 12 nucleotides match TRBD2. Trimming removed 0 bases from V and 7 bases from J; junction bases left unmatched: 2. CDR3 length: 15 residues. Germline-derived CDR1 and CDR2 are SGHNT and YYREEE (reference sequence). This CDR3 reads CASSLGLAGGNEQFF. The CDR3 region has the DNA TGTGCCAGCAGCTTGGGGCTAGCGGGAGGGAATGAGCAGTTCTTC.

The gene calls are TRBV25-1 and TRBJ1-1, with 9 positions matching TRBD1. J was trimmed by 6 bases and V by 7 bases; bases with no gene match: 15. There are 16 residues in the CDR3. Germline CDR1 reads MGHDK; CDR2 reads SYGVNS. The CDR3 loop reads CASTHSPGQGVAEAFF. DNA of the CDR3: TGTGCCAGCACCCATTCCCCGGGACAGGGCGTCGCTGAAGCTTTCTTT.

This chain links TRBV25-1 with TRBJ2-4; 7 nucleotides line up with TRBD2. The CDR3 sequence is 14 residues long. Germline CDR1 reads MGHDK; CDR2 reads SYGVNS. The V gene end was trimmed by 10 bases and the J gene end by 7 bases; junction bases not matched to a gene: 13. CDR3 nucleotides: TGTGCCACCTTGGGGATTGGGGAGGGGAACATTCAGTACTTC. Translating it yields CATLGIGEGNIQYF.

This clone turned up a few times. This chain joins TRBV7-2 and TRBJ1-4; 8 bases fit TRBD1. Trimming at V came to 5 bases and at J to 7 bases, leaving 6 bases not matched to a gene. The CDR3 consists of 14 residues. Germline V gene sequence: CDR1 SGHTA, CDR2 FQGNSA. The CDR3 region has the DNA TGTGCCAGCAGCCCAGGGACAGGCCTTGAAAAACTGTTTTTT. The encoded protein is CASSPGTGLEKLFF.

The genes are TRBV18 and TRBJ2-7; possible D gene TRBD1, 5 bases. This CDR3 has 11 residues. V dropped 4 bases and J dropped 7 bases, with 8 bases sitting between them. Per the germline V gene, CDR1 is KGHSH and CDR2 is LQKENI. The CDR3 spells CASSQQGEQYF. The CDR3 bases are TGTGCCAGCTCACAGCAGGGTGAGCAGTACTTC.

The chain employs TRBV11-2 and TRBJ2-7; D is ambiguous. This CDR3 is built from 15 residues. The V gene's germline CDR1 is SGHAT and CDR2 FQNNGV. Deletions cut 5 bases from V and 2 bases from J, with 16 bases between. The CDR3: CASSLMQASPYEQYF. The CDR3 DNA is TGTGCCAGCAGCCTAATGCAGGCCTCCCCCTACGAGCAGTACTTC.

This clone was picked up a small number of times. For the CDR3, the DNA is TGCAGCGTCTTTCGGACAGGGAACACTGAAGCTTTCTTT. It encodes CSVFRTGNTEAFF. This sequence joins TRBV29-1 and TRBJ1-1, with TRBD1 identical over 7 bases. The V gene end was trimmed by 6 bases and the J gene end by 1 base; junction bases not matched to a gene: 5. The germline CDR1 and CDR2 sequences are SQVTM and ANQGSEA. The CDR3 has 13 residues.

V gene TRBV29-1 combines with J gene TRBJ2-1; tentatively, D is TRBD2 (6 bases). The CDR3 length is 14 residues. Between the trimmed V and J ends, which lost 7 bases and 8 bases, there was a span of 21 bases. The V gene's germline CDR1 is SQVTM and CDR2 ANQGSEA. The CDR3 DNA reads TGCAGCGCCCAGTGGGGGGATTATGGTTATGAGCAGTTCTTC. Residues: CSAQWGDYGYEQFF.

The chain links TRBV29-1 to TRBJ2-5; a possible D gene is TRBD2 (5 bases). Germline V lookup: CDR1 SQVTM, CDR2 ANQGSEA. Trimming stripped 3 bases from V and 6 bases from J, with 14 bases between. The CDR3 contains 13 residues. The CDR3 is CSVERGPSQTQYF. CDR3 nucleotide sequence: TGCAGCGTTGAGCGTGGGCCTAGCCAGACCCAGTACTTC.

The rearrangement joins TRBV5-1 to TRBJ2-2; 7 bases line up with TRBD2. The J segment lost 4 bases and the V segment lost 3 bases, leaving 6 bases of the junction unmatched. The V gene's germline CDR1 is SGHRS and CDR2 YFSETQ. The CDR3 runs 15 residues. The CDR3 region has the DNA TGCGCCAGCAGCTCGGGACTATCCCGCACCGGGGAGCTGTTTTTT. Amino acids: CASSSGLSRTGELFF.

This chain joins TRBV14 and TRBJ2-2; D ambiguous. The CDR3 spans 13 residues. The V end lost 2 bases, the J end lost 3 bases, and 4 bases lay between the germline ends. Germline lookup yields CDR1 SGHDN and CDR2 FVKESK. CDR3 in amino acids: CASSQQYTGELFF. CDR3 bases: TGTGCCAGCAGCCAACAATACACCGGGGAGCTGTTTTTT.

This clone turned up a few times. The chain carries TRBV18 and TRBJ2-6; D unclear. Trimming cost V 6 bases and J 2 bases, with 5 bases left between them. The germline CDR1 and CDR2 sequences are KGHSH and LQKENI. This CDR3 is 13 amino acids long. The CDR3 region is CASSIPGANVLTF. DNA of the CDR3: TGTGCCAGCTCCATCCCTGGGGCCAACGTCCTGACTTTC.

The chain carries TRBV29-1 and TRBJ2-1; D is possibly TRBD1 (6 bases). CDR3 length: 13 residues. V was pared by 2 bases and J by 5 bases, with 10 bases between. Germline V gene data show CDR1 as SQVTM and CDR2 as ANQGSEA. The CDR3 region is CSVETHRDNEQFF. The CDR3, as DNA: TGCAGCGTTGAAACCCACAGGGACAATGAGCAGTTCTTC.

This clone was counted between two and nine times. This rearrangement joins TRBV2 to TRBJ2-5; 7 bases are shared with TRBD1. CDR3 length equals 10 residues. With V trimmed by 6 bases and J by 9 bases, 1 base remained unmatched. In germline, CDR1 is SNHLY, CDR2 FYNNEI. CDR3 nucleotide sequence: TGTGCCAGCAGCGGACAGGCCCAGTACTTC. This gives the protein CASSGQAQYF. The full variable domain, completed using reference TRBV2 and TRBJ2-5, is EPEVTQTPSHQVTQMGQEVILRCVPISNHLYFYWYRQILGQKVEFLVSFYNNEISEKSEIFDDQFSVERPDGSNFTLKIRSTKLEDSAMYFCASSGQAQYFGPGTRLLVL.

The rearrangement uses TRBV18 and TRBJ1-5, with 7 bases that match TRBD1. V lost 3 bases and J lost 7; bases outside the gene matches: 9. The CDR3 is 15 residues long. Looked up from germline, CDR1 is KGHSH and CDR2 is LQKENI. Here the CDR3 DNA reads TGTGCCAGCTCACCCGCAGGGGGAAATGACCAGCCCCAGCATTTT. Protein sequence: CASSPAGGNDQPQHF.

The sample holds a few counts of this clone. The chain couples TRBV5-1 to TRBJ1-3; the D is unclear. This CDR3 spans 15 amino acids. The V and J ends lost 2 bases and 0 bases respectively, with 9 bases between them. Per the germline V gene, CDR1 is SGHRS and CDR2 is YFSETQ. CDR3 protein: CASSFTPLSGNTIYF. CDR3 sequence (DNA): TGCGCCAGCAGCTTTACTCCGCTCTCTGGAAACACCATATATTTT.

This clone came up a few times. The J gene is TRBJ2-3, the V gene TRBV10-3; D unresolved. V was trimmed by 5 bases and J by 7 bases, leaving 7 bases between them. CDR3 length equals 11 residues. Germline lookup yields CDR1 ENHRY and CDR2 SYGVKD. The CDR3 nucleotides are TGTGCCATCAGTCGCGAAAATACGCAGTATTTT. Translating gives CAISRENTQYF.

V and J are TRBV28 and TRBJ2-1; D is undetermined. The length of the CDR3 is 11 residues. CDR1 and CDR2 from the germline V gene are MDHEN and SYDVKM. V was pared by 2 bases and J by 9 bases, with 5 bases between. CDR3 nucleotide sequence: TGTGCCAGCAGTTTACTTTTTGAGCAGTTCTTC. Protein product: CASSLLFEQFF. The whole variable domain, filled in from reference TRBV28 and TRBJ2-1, reads DVKVTQSSRYLVKRTGEKVFLECVQDMDHENMFWYRQDPGLGLRLIYFSYDVKMKEKGDIPEGYSVSREKKERFSLILESASTNQTSMYLCASSLLFEQFFGPGTRLTVL.

The genes are TRBV28 and TRBJ2-3, with D possibly TRBD1 on 5 matching bases. From germline, CDR1 is MDHEN and CDR2 SYDVKM. There are 14 residues in the CDR3. The V and J ends lost 6 bases and 2 bases respectively, with 12 bases between them. The CDR3 sequence is CASRYRGNTDTQYF. Here the CDR3 DNA reads TGTGCCAGCAGGTATAGGGGTAACACAGATACGCAGTATTTT.

V gene TRBV27 combines with J gene TRBJ2-7, with 11 bases fitting TRBD2. The V and J ends lost 2 bases and 6 bases, in that order; junction bases with no gene match: 12. CDR1 is MNHEY, CDR2 SMNVEV, per germline (reference sequence). The CDR3 is 17 amino acids. CDR3 in amino acids: CASSLRLAGGGATEQYF. The CDR3 region has the DNA TGTGCCAGCAGTTTACGGCTAGCGGGAGGTGGAGCGACCGAGCAGTACTTC.

The V gene is TRBV2, the J gene TRBJ1-5; 11 nucleotides line up with TRBD1. J was trimmed by 7 bases and V by 4 bases; bases with no gene match: 3. The CDR3 has 14 residues. The germline CDR1 and CDR2 sequences are SNHLY and FYNNEI. The CDR3 protein is CASSVGTGGQPQHF. CDR3 coding DNA: TGTGCCAGCAGTGTAGGGACAGGGGGGCAGCCCCAGCATTTT. Using reference TRBV2 and TRBJ1-5 for the parts outside the CDR3, the full variable domain is EPEVTQTPSHQVTQMGQEVILRCVPISNHLYFYWYRQILGQKVEFLVSFYNNEISEKSEIFDDQFSVERPDGSNFTLKIRSTKLEDSAMYFCASSVGTGGQPQHFGDGTRLSIL.

This clone has a handful of counts. A junction boundary mismatches the germline segment, possibly from a read error. This chain connects TRBV10-3 to TRBJ1-1, with TRBD1 identical over 7 bases. The CDR3 spans 13 residues. CDR1 and CDR2 from the germline V gene are ENHRY and SYGVKD. CDR3 sequence (DNA): TGTGCCATCAGTGAGTTAAAGGGGGCTGAGGCTTTCTTT. Protein product: CAISELKGAEAFF.

This clone appeared a few times. The genes are TRBV6-5 and TRBJ2-1; 9 bases line up with TRBD1. The CDR3 totals 16 residues. Germline V gives CDR1 MNHEY, CDR2 SVGAGI. V trimming: 2 bases; J trimming: 4 bases; junction bases outside the gene matches: 6. The CDR3 bases are TGTGCCAGCAGTTACGCCGGGACAGGGTTTTACAATGAGCAGTTCTTC. It translates to CASSYAGTGFYNEQFF.

This clone was seen a few times. The rearrangement uses TRBV7-2 and TRBJ2-5; 8 bases line up with TRBD2. The CDR3 length is 18 residues. Trimming removed 4 bases from V and 5 bases from J; junction bases left unmatched: 18. Germline lookup yields CDR1 SGHTA and CDR2 FQGNSA. The CDR3 DNA reads as TGTGCCAGCAGCTCCTTACCCCGGGGGGGGGCGAATCGGGAGACCCAGTACTTC. It is translated as CASSSLPRGGANRETQYF.

This chain links TRBV2 with TRBJ2-5; perhaps TRBD2 as D (5 bases). The CDR3 runs 12 residues. V dropped 6 bases and J dropped 5 bases, with 10 bases sitting between them. Germline CDR1 is SNHLY and CDR2 is FYNNEI. The CDR3 bases are TGTGCCAGCAGGCTAGGCGGGGAGACCCAGTACTTC. Protein: CASRLGGETQYF.

The chain links TRBV29-1 to TRBJ1-4; no clear D. This CDR3 is built from 14 residues. Germline assignment: CDR1 SQVTM and CDR2 ANQGSEA. The V end lost 6 bases, the J end lost 5 bases, and 16 bases lay between the germline ends. The DNA for the CDR3 is TGCAGCGTGAGGTGGCGAGGGTCAAATGAAAAACTGTTTTTT. As protein: CSVRWRGSNEKLFF.

The genes are TRBV15 and TRBJ2-1; 7 nucleotides line up with TRBD1. Per the germline V gene, CDR1 is LNHNV and CDR2 is YYDKDF (reference sequence). V gave up 4 bases and J gave up 2 bases; unmatched junction bases: 8. The CDR3 contains 16 residues. In nucleotides, the CDR3 is TGTGCCACCAGCACCCGGACAGGAAAACCCTACAATGAGCAGTTCTTC. Protein sequence: CATSTRTGKPYNEQFF. Variable domain in full (rest from reference TRBV15 and TRBJ2-1): DAMVIQNPRYQVTQFGKPVTLSCSQTLNHNVMYWYQQKSSQAPKLLFHYYDKDFNNEADTPDNFQSRRPNTSFCFLDIRSPGLGDTAMYLCATSTRTGKPYNEQFFGPGTRLTVL.

In regard to this clone: The identical CDR3 is also encoded by other nucleotide sequences in the sample. The chain uses TRBV20-1 and TRBJ1-2, with D uncertain. The V end was cut by 5 bases, the J end by 3 bases, with 4 bases between. Germline-derived CDR1 and CDR2 are DFQATT and SNEGSKA (reference sequence). This CDR3 region has 10 residues. The CDR3 coding sequence is TGCAGTGCTCGGGACTATGGCTACACCTTC. This translates into CSARDYGYTF.

J is TRBJ2-1 and V is TRBV5-1, with D perhaps TRBD1 (5 bases). Germline V gene data show CDR1 as SGHRS and CDR2 as YFSETQ. The ends were cut back, 6 bases at V and 7 bases at J, with 17 bases in the middle. This CDR3 contains 14 residues. CDR3 region: CASTEDSPWNEQFF. CDR3 coding DNA: TGCGCCAGCACGGAAGACAGCCCGTGGAATGAGCAGTTCTTC. The complete variable domain, with remaining parts taken from reference TRBV5-1 and TRBJ2-1, reads KAGVTQTPRYLIKTRGQQVTLSCSPISGHRSVSWYQQTPGQGLQFLFEYFSETQRNKGNFPGRFSGRQFSNSRSEMNVSTLELGDSALYLCASTEDSPWNEQFFGPGTRLTVL.

This clone was observed a handful of times. The rearrangement uses TRBV25-1 and TRBJ1-4; TRBD1 agrees at 8 bases. The CDR3 has 15 amino acids. The trim removed 4 bases at V and 6 bases at J, leaving 7 bases unmatched. Germline CDR1 is MGHDK and CDR2 is SYGVNS. The DNA of the CDR3 is TGTGCCAGCAGTGCCACGGACAGGGCTTATGAAAAACTGTTTTTT. This encodes CASSATDRAYEKLFF.

The chain carries TRBV7-3 and TRBJ2-1; D not resolved. Germline V lookup: CDR1 SGHTA, CDR2 FQGTGA. The length of the CDR3 is 15 residues. The V end was cut by 10 bases, the J end by 9 bases, with 25 bases between. CDR3 nucleotide sequence: TGTGCCAACCAACCTCCGGCTAGAATTCTCCTTGAGCAGTTCTTC. Translating it yields CANQPPARILLEQFF.